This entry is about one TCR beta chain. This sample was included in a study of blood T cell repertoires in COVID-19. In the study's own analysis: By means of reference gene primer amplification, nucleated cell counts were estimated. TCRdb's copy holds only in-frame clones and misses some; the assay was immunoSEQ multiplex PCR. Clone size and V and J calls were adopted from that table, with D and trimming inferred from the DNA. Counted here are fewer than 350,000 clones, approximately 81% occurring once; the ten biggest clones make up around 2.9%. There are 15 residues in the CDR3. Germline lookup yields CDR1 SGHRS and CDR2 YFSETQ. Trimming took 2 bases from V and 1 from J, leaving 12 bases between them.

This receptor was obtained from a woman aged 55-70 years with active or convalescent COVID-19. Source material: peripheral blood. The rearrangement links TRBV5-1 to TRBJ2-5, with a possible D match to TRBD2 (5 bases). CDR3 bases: TGCGCCAGCAGCTTATTTCTTAGCGCCCAAGAGACCCAGTACTTC. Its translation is CASSLFLSAQETQYF.